The 7 T cell receptor beta chains in this list originate from one sample, sequenced in a study of T-cell memory formation after mild COVID-19. MiXCR, applied by TCRdb to the 5' RACE reads, yields one record per CDR3 protein. Of approximately 350,000 distinct CDR3 sequences in the sample, 13% are singletons; the top ten hold roughly a fifth. The sequenced sample was PBMCs or a T cell subset sorted from them (not recorded which). The source of these receptors is a man younger than 35 who had mild COVID-19 (a few samples of this study predate the infection). Cell type and time point are not known.

This clonotype was found a few times. The chain is built from TRBV12-3 or TRBV12-4 and TRBJ1-4, with 11 bases fitting TRBD1. V was clipped by 5 bases and J by 7 bases; unmatched bases: 3. This CDR3 contains 14 residues. The CDR3 bases are TGTGCCAGCAGTACGGGACAGGGGGGTGAAAAACTGTTTTTT. This encodes CASSTGQGGEKLFF.

The chain carries TRBV28 and TRBJ1-3, with D maybe TRBD1 (6 bases). The CDR3 covers 15 residues. CDR1 is MDHEN and CDR2 is SYDVKM in the germline V gene. Trimming shortened V by 5 bases and J by 4 bases, and 15 bases separated the two germline ends. As DNA, the CDR3 is TGTGCCAGCAGTCTAATAGGGGGGGACGGAAACACCATATATTTT. It specifies CASSLIGGDGNTIYF.

This clonotype was counted only a few times. V gene TRBV7-2 combines with J gene TRBJ2-5, with unresolved D. Germline lookup yields CDR1 SGHTA and CDR2 FQGNSA. The CDR3 consists of 13 residues. V gave up 5 bases and J gave up 5 bases, with 12 bases separating them. In nucleotides, the CDR3 is TGTGCCAGCAGCGCTACCCCCGGGGAGACCCAGTACTTC. Translating gives CASSATPGETQYF.

The J gene is TRBJ1-1, the V gene TRBV15; D not resolved. Germline lookup yields CDR1 LNHNV and CDR2 YYDKDF (reference sequence). V was trimmed by 5 bases and J by 0 bases, leaving 7 bases between them. This CDR3 spans 13 amino acids. In nucleotides, the CDR3 is TGTGCCACCAGCGGGCAGTTGAACACTGAAGCTTTCTTT. Amino acid sequence: CATSGQLNTEAFF.

This clonotype was seen ten or more times. The chain combines TRBV7-2 with TRBJ2-5; TRBD2 agrees at 9 bases. V shed 5 bases, J shed 0 bases, and the junction held 4 bases outside the gene matches. The germline CDR1 and CDR2 sequences are SGHTA and FQGNSA. The CDR3 has 15 amino acids. This CDR3 is CASSRAGGYQETQYF. CDR3 bases: TGTGCCAGCAGCCGAGCGGGGGGATACCAAGAGACCCAGTACTTC.

V is TRBV5-1 and J is TRBJ1-6; D is undetermined. V was pared by 4 bases and J by 7 bases, with 18 bases between. CDR1 is SGHRS, CDR2 YFSETQ, per germline. CDR3 length: 16 amino acids. The CDR3 nucleotides are TGCGCCAGCAGCCGGTCGGGATTTGGGGAGAATTCACCCCTCCACTTT. It specifies CASSRSGFGENSPLHF. Together with reference TRBV5-1 and TRBJ1-6, the CDR3 gives the full variable domain: KAGVTQTPRYLIKTRGQQVTLSCSPISGHRSVSWYQQTPGQGLQFLFEYFSETQRNKGNFPGRFSGRQFSNSRSEMNVSTLELGDSALYLCASSRSGFGENSPLHFGNGTRLTVT.

In its sample, this clonotype was seen a few times. The chain combines TRBV7-2 with TRBJ2-4; no clear D. The V and J ends lost 5 bases and 7 bases respectively, with 9 bases between them. CDR3 size: 12 residues. The V gene's germline CDR1 is SGHTA and CDR2 FQGNSA. The CDR3 is CASSLIGNIQYF. CDR3 DNA: TGTGCCAGCAGCCTAATAGGGAACATTCAGTACTTC. The full variable domain, completed using reference TRBV7-2 and TRBJ2-4, is GAGVSQSPSNKVTEKGKDVELRCDPISGHTALYWYRQSLGQGLEFLIYFQGNSAPDKSGLPSDRFSAERTGGSVSTLTIQRTQQEDSAVYLCASSLIGNIQYFGAGTRLSVL.